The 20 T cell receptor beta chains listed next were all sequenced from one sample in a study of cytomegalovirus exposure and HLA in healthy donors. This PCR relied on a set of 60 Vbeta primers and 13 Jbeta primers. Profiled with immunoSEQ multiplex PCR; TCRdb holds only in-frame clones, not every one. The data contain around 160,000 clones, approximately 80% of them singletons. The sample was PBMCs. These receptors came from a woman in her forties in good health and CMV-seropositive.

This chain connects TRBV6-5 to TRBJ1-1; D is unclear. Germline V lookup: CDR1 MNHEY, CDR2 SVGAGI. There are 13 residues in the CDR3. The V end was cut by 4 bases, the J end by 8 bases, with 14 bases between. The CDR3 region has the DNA TGTGCCAGCAGTTTACGCCTAGGATCGGAAGCTTTCTTT. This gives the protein CASSLRLGSEAFF.

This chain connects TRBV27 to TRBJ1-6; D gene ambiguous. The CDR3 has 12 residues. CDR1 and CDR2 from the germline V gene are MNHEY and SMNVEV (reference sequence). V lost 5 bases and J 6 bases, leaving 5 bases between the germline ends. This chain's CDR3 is CASSPINSPLHF. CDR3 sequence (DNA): TGTGCCAGCAGTCCCATTAATTCACCCCTCCACTTT.

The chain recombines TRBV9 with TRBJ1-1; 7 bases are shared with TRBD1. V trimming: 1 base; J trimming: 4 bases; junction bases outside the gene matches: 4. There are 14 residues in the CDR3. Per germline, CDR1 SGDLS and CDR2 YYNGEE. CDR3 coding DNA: TGTGCCAGCAGCGTACGGACAGGAGGCACTGAAGCTTTCTTT. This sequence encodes CASSVRTGGTEAFF.

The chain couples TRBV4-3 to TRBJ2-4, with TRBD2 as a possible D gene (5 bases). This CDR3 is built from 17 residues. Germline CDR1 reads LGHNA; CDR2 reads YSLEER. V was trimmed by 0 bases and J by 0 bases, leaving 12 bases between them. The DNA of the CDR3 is TGCGCCAGCAGCCAAGATCTGAGGGCGGGAGCCAAAAACATTCAGTACTTC. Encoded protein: CASSQDLRAGAKNIQYF.

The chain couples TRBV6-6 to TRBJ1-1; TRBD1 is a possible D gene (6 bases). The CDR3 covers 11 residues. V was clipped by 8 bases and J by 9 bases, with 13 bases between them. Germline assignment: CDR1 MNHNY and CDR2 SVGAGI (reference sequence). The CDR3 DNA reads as TGTGCCAGCTTCCGGGACACCCAAGCTTTCTTT. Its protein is CASFRDTQAFF.

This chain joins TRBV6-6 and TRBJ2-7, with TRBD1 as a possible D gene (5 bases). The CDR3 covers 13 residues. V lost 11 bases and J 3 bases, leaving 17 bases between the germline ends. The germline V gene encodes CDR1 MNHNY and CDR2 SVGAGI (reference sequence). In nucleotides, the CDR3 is TGTGCCCACCAGCCAGGGCTCGACTACGAGCAGTACTTC. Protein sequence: CAHQPGLDYEQYF.

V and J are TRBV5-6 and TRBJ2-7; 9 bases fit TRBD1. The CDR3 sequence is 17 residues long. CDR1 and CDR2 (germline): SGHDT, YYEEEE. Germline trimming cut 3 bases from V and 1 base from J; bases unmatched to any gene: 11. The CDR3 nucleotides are TGTGCCAGCAGCTCCTGGACAGGGGCGACCCTTTCCTACGAGCAGTACTTC. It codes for CASSSWTGATLSYEQYF.

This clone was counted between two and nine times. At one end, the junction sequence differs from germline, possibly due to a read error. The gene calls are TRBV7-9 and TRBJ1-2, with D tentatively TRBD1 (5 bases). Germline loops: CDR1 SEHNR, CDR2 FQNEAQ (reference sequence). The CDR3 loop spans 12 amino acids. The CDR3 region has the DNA TGTTCCAGCAGCTTTTCGGACATCAGTTACACCTTC. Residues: CSSSFSDISYTF.

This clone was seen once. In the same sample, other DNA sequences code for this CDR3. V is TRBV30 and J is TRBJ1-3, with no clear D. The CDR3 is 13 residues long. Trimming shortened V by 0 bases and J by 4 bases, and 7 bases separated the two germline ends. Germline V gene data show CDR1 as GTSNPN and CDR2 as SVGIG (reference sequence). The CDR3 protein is CAWSVAGGNTIYF. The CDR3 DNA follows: TGTGCCTGGAGTGTAGCGGGCGGAAACACCATATATTTT.

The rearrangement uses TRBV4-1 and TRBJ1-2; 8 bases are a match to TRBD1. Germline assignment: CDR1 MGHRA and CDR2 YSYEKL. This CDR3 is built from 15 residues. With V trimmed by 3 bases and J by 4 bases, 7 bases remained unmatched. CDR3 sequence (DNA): TGCGCCAGCAGCCATCAGGGGGCGCCCATCTATGGCTACACCTTC. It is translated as CASSHQGAPIYGYTF.

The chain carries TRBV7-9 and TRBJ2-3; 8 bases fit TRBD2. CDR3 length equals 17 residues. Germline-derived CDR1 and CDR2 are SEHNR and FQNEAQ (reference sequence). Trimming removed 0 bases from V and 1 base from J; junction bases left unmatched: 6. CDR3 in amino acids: CASSLATNSGGTDTQYF. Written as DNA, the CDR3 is TGTGCCAGCAGCTTAGCTACGAATAGCGGGGGCACAGATACGCAGTATTTT.

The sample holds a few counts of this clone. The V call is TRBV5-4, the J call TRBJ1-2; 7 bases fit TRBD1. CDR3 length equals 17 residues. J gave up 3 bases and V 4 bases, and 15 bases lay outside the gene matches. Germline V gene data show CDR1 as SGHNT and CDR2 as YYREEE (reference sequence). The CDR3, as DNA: TGTGCCAGCAGCCCGGGACAGAGCACCACAGCCCACTATGGCTACACCTTC. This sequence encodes CASSPGQSTTAHYGYTF.

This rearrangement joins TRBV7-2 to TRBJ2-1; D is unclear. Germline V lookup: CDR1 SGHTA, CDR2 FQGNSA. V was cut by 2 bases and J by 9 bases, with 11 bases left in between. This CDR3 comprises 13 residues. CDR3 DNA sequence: TGTGCCAGCAGCTTAATATTCGGTGTTGAGCAGTTCTTC. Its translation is CASSLIFGVEQFF. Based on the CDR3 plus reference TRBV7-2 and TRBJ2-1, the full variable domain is GAGVSQSPSNKVTEKGKDVELRCDPISGHTALYWYRQSLGQGLEFLIYFQGNSAPDKSGLPSDRFSAERTGGSVSTLTIQRTQQEDSAVYLCASSLIFGVEQFFGPGTRLTVL.

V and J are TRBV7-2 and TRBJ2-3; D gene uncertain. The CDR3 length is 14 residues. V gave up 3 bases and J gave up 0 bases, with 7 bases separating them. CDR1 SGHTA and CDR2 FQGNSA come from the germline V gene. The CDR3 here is CASSFTGSTDTQYF. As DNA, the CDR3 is TGTGCCAGCAGCTTTACGGGTAGCACAGATACGCAGTATTTT.

The CDR3 sequence: CASNPVTPGAEEKLFF. In DNA, the CDR3 is TGTGCCAGCAACCCCGTAACCCCAGGGGCGGAGGAAAAACTGTTTTTT. The chain recombines TRBV19 with TRBJ1-4; D perhaps matches TRBD1 (6 bases). V lost 9 bases to trimming and J lost 8 bases, with 25 bases between them. Per germline, CDR1 LNHDA and CDR2 SQIVND (reference sequence). This CDR3 is 16 amino acids long. The full variable domain, its missing parts supplied by reference TRBV19 and TRBJ1-4, is DGGITQSPKYLFRKEGQNVTLSCEQNLNHDAMYWYRQDPGQGLRLIYYSQIVNDFQKGDIAEGYSVSREKKESFPLTVTSAQKNPTAFYLCASNPVTPGAEEKLFFGSGTQLSVL.

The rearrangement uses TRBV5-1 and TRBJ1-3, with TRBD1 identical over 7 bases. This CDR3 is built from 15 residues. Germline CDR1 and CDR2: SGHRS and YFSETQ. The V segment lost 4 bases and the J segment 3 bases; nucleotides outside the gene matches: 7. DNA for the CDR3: TGCGCCAGCAGCCAAGCAGGGGGTTATGGAAACACCATATATTTT. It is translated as CASSQAGGYGNTIYF. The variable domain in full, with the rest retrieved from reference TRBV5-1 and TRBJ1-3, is KAGVTQTPRYLIKTRGQQVTLSCSPISGHRSVSWYQQTPGQGLQFLFEYFSETQRNKGNFPGRFSGRQFSNSRSEMNVSTLELGDSALYLCASSQAGGYGNTIYFGEGSWLTVV.

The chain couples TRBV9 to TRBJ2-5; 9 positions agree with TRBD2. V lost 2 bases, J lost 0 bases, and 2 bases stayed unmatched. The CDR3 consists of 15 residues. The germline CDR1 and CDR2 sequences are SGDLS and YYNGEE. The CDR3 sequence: CASSVSSGNQETQYF. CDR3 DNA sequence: TGTGCCAGCAGCGTCTCTAGCGGGAACCAAGAGACCCAGTACTTC.

Written as DNA, the CDR3 is TGTGCCAGCTCACCTAAGGGTCCGGGAGAGGGCGAGCAGTACTTC. As protein: CASSPKGPGEGEQYF. The chain combines TRBV18 with TRBJ2-7, with a possible D match to TRBD2 (6 bases). V was cut by 3 bases and J by 6 bases, with 18 bases left in between. Germline CDR1 KGHSH, CDR2 LQKENI. The CDR3 runs 15 residues. Combining the CDR3 with reference TRBV18 and TRBJ2-7 gives the whole variable domain NAGVMQNPRHLVRRRGQEARLRCSPMKGHSHVYWYRQLPEEGLKFMVYLQKENIIDESGMPKERFSAEFPKEGPSILRIQQVVRGDSAAYFCASSPKGPGEGEQYFGPGTRLTVT.

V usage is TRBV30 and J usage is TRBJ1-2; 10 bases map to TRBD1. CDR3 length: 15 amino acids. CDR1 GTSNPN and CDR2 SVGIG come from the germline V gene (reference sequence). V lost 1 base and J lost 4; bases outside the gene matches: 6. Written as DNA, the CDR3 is TGTGCCTGGAGTGCCGGGACAGGGGCTCTCTATGGCTACACCTTC. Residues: CAWSAGTGALYGYTF.

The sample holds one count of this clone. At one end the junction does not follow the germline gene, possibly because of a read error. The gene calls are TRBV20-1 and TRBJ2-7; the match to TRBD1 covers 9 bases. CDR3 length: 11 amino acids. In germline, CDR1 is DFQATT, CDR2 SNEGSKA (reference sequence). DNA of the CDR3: TGCAGTGCTAGAGACCGGGACAGGGAGGGCTTC. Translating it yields CSARDRDREGF.